This note documents a single T cell receptor (beta chain) sequence. Antigen specificity is unknown. These data are taken from a study of shared clonotypes between healthy human individuals. General observations from the study: Rarefaction indicated that sorted-subset sequencing remained incomplete although depth was large. The sampled material consisted only of blood, and tissue repertoires are likely to differ.

Germline V gives CDR1 LNHDA, CDR2 SQIVND (reference sequence). V lost 9 bases and J 5 bases, leaving 20 bases between the germline ends. This CDR3 contains 15 residues. The test was conducted at deep level. Here immunoSEQ multiplex PCR was the method, and the copy in TCRdb shows in-frame clones only, minus some. The data show about 2 million clones, 85% to 95% seen once. CD45RO negativity and positive selection for CCR7 defined naive CD8 cells, a population that excluded terminally differentiated effector memory CD45RA+ cells. Sequenced input: naive CD8+ T cells sorted from blood. The sequence was collected from a man aged 18 to 30 in good health. V is TRBV19 and J is TRBJ1-5, with D unresolved. CDR3 nucleotides: TGTGCCAGCAATGGCGAACCGGGAGTCCATCAGCCCCAGCATTTT. Translated: CASNGEPGVHQPQHF.